These T cell receptor beta chains were read from a single sample in a study of regulatory and conventional T cells in RAG deficiency. Clones were sequenced by immunoSEQ multiplex PCR, and TCRdb holds only the in-frame ones, with some missing. The sample has 2,000 to 3,000 clones, approximately 82% seen once. The specimen sequenced was CD4+ effector T cells sorted from blood. Receptors were obtained from a human donor with RAG deficiency presenting as severe combined immunodeficiency. The CDR3 runs from the conserved cysteine through the conserved F or W. A D gene is named only where the DNA matches it firmly. Some rows mark clone size as missing; the rest say once, few, many or name a class of expanded clone.

V: TRBV14
size: NA
J: TRBJ2-7
D: TRBD1
DNA: TGTGCCAGCAGCCAACTGGGACAGGTCGCCTACGAGCAGTACTTC
CDR3: CASSQLGQVAYEQYF

V: TRBV30
size: NA
J: TRBJ2-6
D: NA
DNA: TGTGCCTGGGGGCAGATATCTGGGGCCAACGTCCTGACTTTC
CDR3: CAWGQISGANVLTF

V: TRBV2
size: NA
J: TRBJ1-2
D: NA
DNA: TGTGCCAGCAGCGGAAATAAAGACGGGCCCCGGGCCTTC
CDR3: CASSGNKDGPRAF

V: TRBV12-5
size: once
J: TRBJ2-3
D: NA
DNA: TGTGCTAGTGGTTTGATGCCGGACGGGGCCCCTTTGGTAGATACGCAGTATTTT
CDR3: CASGLMPDGAPLVDTQYF

V: TRBV9
size: NA
J: TRBJ2-6
D: TRBD1
DNA: TGTGCCAGCAGCCCCTGGACAGGGCGTTCTGGGGCCAACGTCCTGACTTTC
CDR3: CASSPWTGRSGANVLTF

V: TRBV7-9
size: NA
J: TRBJ2-2
D: NA
DNA: TGTGCCAGCAGCTTAGATTTAAGCCAGGGGACGACCGGGGAGCTGTTTTTT
CDR3: CASSLDLSQGTTGELFF

V: TRBV7-6
size: few
J: TRBJ1-5
D: NA
DNA: TGTGCCAGCAGCTTAGACTGGAATCAGCCCCAGCATTTT
CDR3: CASSLDWNQPQHF

V: TRBV5-4
size: NA
J: TRBJ2-3
D: NA
DNA: TGTGCCAGCAGCCCCAGGACAGTCACAGATACGCAGTATTTT
CDR3: CASSPRTVTDTQYF

V: TRBV25-1
size: NA
J: TRBJ2-5
D: TRBD2
DNA: TGTGCCAGCTCGGGGGAGGGGACAGAGACCCAGTACTTC
CDR3: CASSGEGTETQYF

V: TRBV5-1
size: NA
J: TRBJ2-7
D: TRBD1
DNA: TGCGCCAGCAGCTTGTTGGGTCGCGGGACAGGGGGGGTGCGCGAGCAGTACTTC
CDR3: CASSLLGRGTGGVREQYF

V: TRBV7-9
size: NA
J: TRBJ1-2
D: TRBD1
DNA: TGTGCCAGCAGCAAAACCGACAGGGACTATGGCTACACCTTC
CDR3: CASSKTDRDYGYTF

V: TRBV6-5
size: once
J: TRBJ2-3
D: NA
DNA: TGTGCCAGCAGTTACTCGGGCACAGATACGCAGTATTTT
CDR3: CASSYSGTDTQYF

V: TRBV14
size: NA
J: TRBJ1-1
D: NA
DNA: TGTGCCAGCAGCCCCTATGAGGGGGAAATGAACACTGAAGCTTTCTTT
CDR3: CASSPYEGEMNTEAFF

V: TRBV7-6
size: NA
J: TRBJ2-7
D: NA
DNA: TGTGCCAGCAGCCATGCCGGGACCGCTACCTCCTACGAGCAGTACTTC
CDR3: CASSHAGTATSYEQYF

V: TRBV2
size: NA
J: TRBJ2-7
D: NA
DNA: TGTGCCAGCAATCCGGACGGCACCTACGAGCAGTACTTC
CDR3: CASNPDGTYEQYF

V: TRBV28
size: NA
J: TRBJ2-7
D: NA
DNA: TGTGCCAGCAGTTTAGCAGCGTTCTCCTACGAGCAGTACTTC
CDR3: CASSLAAFSYEQYF

V: TRBV5-5
size: NA
J: TRBJ2-5
D: NA
DNA: TGTGCCAGCAGCTCCTACAGGGACTTACAAGAGACCCAGTACTTC
CDR3: CASSSYRDLQETQYF

V: TRBV4-2
size: NA
J: TRBJ2-7
D: NA
DNA: TGTGCCAGCAGCCAGAGCCCCTTCGGAGAATACGAGCAGTACTTC
CDR3: CASSQSPFGEYEQYF

V: TRBV19
size: NA
J: TRBJ2-6
D: NA
DNA: TGTGCCAGTAGCAACAGTAGGCCCTCTGGGGCCAACGTCCTGACTTTC
CDR3: CASSNSRPSGANVLTF

V: TRBV7-6
size: NA
J: TRBJ2-3
D: TRBD2
DNA: TGTGCCAGCAGCTTACTTGGCGGGAGGACTTCCACAGATACGCAGTATTTT
CDR3: CASSLLGGRTSTDTQYF

V: TRBV27
size: NA
J: TRBJ1-4
D: NA
DNA: TGTGCCAGCAGTAGATCCAGGGTAAATGAAAAACTGTTTTTT
CDR3: CASSRSRVNEKLFF

V: TRBV9
size: NA
J: TRBJ1-1
D: TRBD1
DNA: TGTGCCAGCAGCCCGTGGACAGGGACGAACACTGAAGCTTTCTTT
CDR3: CASSPWTGTNTEAFF

V: TRBV28
size: NA
J: TRBJ1-2
D: TRBD1
DNA: TGTGCCAGCAGTTTGGGGGACAGCCTCTATGGCTACACCTTC
CDR3: CASSLGDSLYGYTF

V: TRBV12-1
size: NA
J: TRBJ2-6
D: NA
DNA: TGTGCCAGCAGCATAGGACAAAGTCGGGCCAACGTCCTGACTTTC
CDR3: CASSIGQSRANVLTF

V: TRBV5-8
size: once
J: TRBJ1-2
D: NA
DNA: TGTGCCAGCTGGTGGAATCATCCACGAAAGATCTATGGCTACACCTTC
CDR3: CASWWNHPRKIYGYTF

V: TRBV10-3
size: NA
J: TRBJ2-5
D: NA
DNA: TGTGCCATCAGTGTGGGGGAGACCCAGTACTTC
CDR3: CAISVGETQYF

V: TRBV7-3
size: NA
J: TRBJ2-1
D: NA
DNA: TGTGCCAGCAGCTTAGTCGGGGATTCCTACAATGAGCAGTTCTTC
CDR3: CASSLVGDSYNEQFF

V: TRBV28
size: few
J: TRBJ1-4
D: NA
DNA: TGTGCCAGCAGTTTCCCAGGGATTGAAAAACTGTTTTTT
CDR3: CASSFPGIEKLFF

V: TRBV7-2
size: NA
J: TRBJ1-5
D: NA
DNA: TGTGCCAGCAGCTTAGTGCATCAGCCCCAGCATTTT
CDR3: CASSLVHQPQHF

V: TRBV27
size: NA
J: TRBJ2-1
D: NA
DNA: TGTGCCAGCAGTTTAAACAATGAGCAGTTCTTC
CDR3: CASSLNNEQFF

V: TRBV7-9
size: NA
J: TRBJ2-3
D: NA
DNA: TGTGCCAGCAGCTTGTCCGGGACAGATACGCAGTATTTT
CDR3: CASSLSGTDTQYF

V: TRBV6-1
size: NA
J: TRBJ2-7
D: NA
DNA: TGTGCCAGCAGCCGAGGGGACTACGAGCAGTACTTC
CDR3: CASSRGDYEQYF

V: TRBV4-1
size: NA
J: TRBJ1-1
D: NA
DNA: TGCGCCAGCAGCCAAGAGGTTAGAACTGAAGCTTTCTTT
CDR3: CASSQEVRTEAFF

V: TRBV4-3
size: NA
J: TRBJ1-3
D: NA
DNA: TGCGCCAGCAGCCAAGATAGCACGACAGTCTCTGGAAACACCATATATTTT
CDR3: CASSQDSTTVSGNTIYF

V: TRBV14
size: NA
J: TRBJ2-5
D: NA
DNA: TGTGCCAGCAGCCCGGTGACGGGGTCCCAAGAGACCCAGTACTTC
CDR3: CASSPVTGSQETQYF

V: TRBV18
size: NA
J: TRBJ2-5
D: NA
DNA: TGTGCCAGCTCACCCATAGTAGAGACCCAGTACTTC
CDR3: CASSPIVETQYF